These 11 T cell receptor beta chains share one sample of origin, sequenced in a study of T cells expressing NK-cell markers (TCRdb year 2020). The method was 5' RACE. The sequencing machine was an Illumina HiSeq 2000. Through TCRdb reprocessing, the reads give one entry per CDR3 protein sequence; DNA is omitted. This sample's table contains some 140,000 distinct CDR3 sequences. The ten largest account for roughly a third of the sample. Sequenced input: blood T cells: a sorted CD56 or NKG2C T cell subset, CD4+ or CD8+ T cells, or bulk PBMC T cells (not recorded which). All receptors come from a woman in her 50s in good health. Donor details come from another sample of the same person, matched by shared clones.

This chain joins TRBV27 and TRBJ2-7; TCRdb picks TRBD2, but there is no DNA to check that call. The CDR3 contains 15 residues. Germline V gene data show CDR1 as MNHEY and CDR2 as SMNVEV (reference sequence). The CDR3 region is CASSLGTSGIAEQYF.

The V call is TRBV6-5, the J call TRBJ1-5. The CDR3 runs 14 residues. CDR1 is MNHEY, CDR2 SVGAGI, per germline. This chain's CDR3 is CASSYSSGKQPQHF.

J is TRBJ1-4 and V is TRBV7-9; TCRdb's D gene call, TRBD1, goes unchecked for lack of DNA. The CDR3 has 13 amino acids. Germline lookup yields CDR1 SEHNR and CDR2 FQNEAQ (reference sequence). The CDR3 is CASSGQLNEKLFF.

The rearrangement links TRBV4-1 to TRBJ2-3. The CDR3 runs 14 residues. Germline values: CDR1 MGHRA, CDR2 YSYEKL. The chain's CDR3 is CASSQAVGTDTQYF.

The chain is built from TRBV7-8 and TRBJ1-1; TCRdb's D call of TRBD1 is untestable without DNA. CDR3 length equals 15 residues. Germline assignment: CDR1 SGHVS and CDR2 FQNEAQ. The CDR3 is CASRRSAGGFTEAFF.

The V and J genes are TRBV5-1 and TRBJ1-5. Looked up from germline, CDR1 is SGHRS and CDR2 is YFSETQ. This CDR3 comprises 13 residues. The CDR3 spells CASRTEENQPQHF.

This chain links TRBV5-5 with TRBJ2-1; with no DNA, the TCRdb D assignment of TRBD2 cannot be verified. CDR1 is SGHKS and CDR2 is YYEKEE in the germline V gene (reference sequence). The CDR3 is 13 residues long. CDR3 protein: CASFRQGDNEQFF.

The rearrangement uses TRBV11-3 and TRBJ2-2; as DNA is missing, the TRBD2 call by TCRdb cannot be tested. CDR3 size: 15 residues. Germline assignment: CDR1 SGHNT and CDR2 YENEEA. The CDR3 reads CASSLGVGGTGELFF.

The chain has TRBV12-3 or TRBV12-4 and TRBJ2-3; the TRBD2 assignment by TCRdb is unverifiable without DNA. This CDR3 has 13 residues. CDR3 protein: CASSLPSADTQYF.

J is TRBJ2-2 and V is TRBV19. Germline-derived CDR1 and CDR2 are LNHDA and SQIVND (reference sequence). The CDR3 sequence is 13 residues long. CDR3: CASSLTRTGELFF. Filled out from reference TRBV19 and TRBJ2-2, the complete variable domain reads DGGITQSPKYLFRKEGQNVTLSCEQNLNHDAMYWYRQDPGQGLRLIYYSQIVNDFQKGDIAEGYSVSREKKESFPLTVTSAQKNPTAFYLCASSLTRTGELFFGEGSRLTVL.

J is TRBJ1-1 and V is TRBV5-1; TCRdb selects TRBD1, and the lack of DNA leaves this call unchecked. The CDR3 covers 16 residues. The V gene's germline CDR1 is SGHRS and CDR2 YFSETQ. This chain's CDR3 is CASSPRDRVSDTEAFF. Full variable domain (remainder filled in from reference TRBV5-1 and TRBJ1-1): KAGVTQTPRYLIKTRGQQVTLSCSPISGHRSVSWYQQTPGQGLQFLFEYFSETQRNKGNFPGRFSGRQFSNSRSEMNVSTLELGDSALYLCASSPRDRVSDTEAFFGQGTRLTVV.